Below, one T cell receptor beta chain is given with its context. As yet, its antigen is unknown. Looked up from germline, CDR1 is SGHNT and CDR2 is YENEEA. The CDR3 runs 17 residues. This sample is drawn from a study of T cells expressing NK-cell markers. Study-level points and caveats: Certain NKG2C+ T cell clones were expanded, and their HCMV specificity remained unclear.

The authors generated TCR beta cDNA through 5'RACE template switching with UMIs. TCRdb reprocessed the 5' RACE reads and reports one entry per CDR3 protein, with no DNA. The sample has 350,000 to 400,000 distinct CDR3 sequences, and its top ten clones hold roughly 10%. The specimen was blood T cells: a sorted CD56 or NKG2C T cell subset, CD4+ or CD8+ T cells, or bulk PBMC T cells (not recorded which). The chain uses TRBV11-3 and TRBJ2-3; TCRdb gives TRBD2 as the D gene, but with no DNA this cannot be confirmed. This TCR was recovered from a woman aged 45-59 years in good health. This chain's CDR3 is CASRKTSGTVPTDTQYF.